What follows are 22 T cell receptor beta chains derived from one specimen sequenced in a study of blood T cell repertoires in COVID-19. TCRdb keeps only in-frame clones here, not all; method: immunoSEQ multiplex PCR. The repertoire consists of 200,000 to 300,000 clones, with about 79% occurring once and the leading ten covering more than 9.5%. Sequenced sample: peripheral blood. Every receptor here comes from a woman older than 75 with acute or convalescent COVID-19.

The chain has TRBV30 and TRBJ2-3; 12 nucleotides line up with TRBD2. The CDR3 spans 13 residues. From germline, CDR1 is GTSNPN and CDR2 SVGIG (reference sequence). V was pared by 5 bases and J by 3 bases, with 0 bases of the junction left unmatched. Here the CDR3 DNA reads TGTGCCTGGGGACTAGCGGGGACAGATACGCAGTATTTT. Protein product: CAWGLAGTDTQYF.

This clone was detected only a few times. The sample contains more than one DNA sequence encoding this CDR3. The J gene is TRBJ1-1, the V gene TRBV9; no clear D. The CDR3 consists of 13 residues. The V gene's germline CDR1 is SGDLS and CDR2 YYNGEE. The V and J ends lost 0 bases and 0 bases respectively, with 3 bases between them. The CDR3 region has the DNA TGTGCCAGCAGCGTAGCCGTGAACACTGAAGCTTTCTTT. Residues: CASSVAVNTEAFF.

CDR3 residues: CASSPYGEKLFF. The CDR3 DNA follows: TGTGCCAGCAGCCCATACGGTGAAAAACTGTTTTTT. V usage is TRBV7-9 and J usage is TRBJ1-4; D gene uncertain. V gave up 5 bases and J gave up 7 bases, with 8 bases separating them. CDR1 and CDR2 (germline): SEHNR, FQNEAQ (reference sequence). This CDR3 contains 12 residues.

This clone was detected only a few times. In nucleotides, the CDR3 is TGTGCCAGCAGTTTCCCGGACGGGACCTACGAGCAGTACTTC. Amino acid sequence: CASSFPDGTYEQYF. This sequence joins TRBV6-2 or TRBV6-3 and TRBJ2-7; tentative D call: TRBD2 (5 bases). Germline CDR1 MNHEY, CDR2 SVGEGT. CDR3 length: 14 residues. V was cut by 4 bases and J by 2 bases, with 12 bases left in between.

The chain links TRBV5-1 to TRBJ1-1; D call uncertain. This CDR3 contains 14 residues. V was trimmed by 0 bases and J by 0 bases, leaving 6 bases between them. Germline CDR1 is SGHRS and CDR2 is YFSETQ. The CDR3 sequence is CASSLDGMNTEAFF. In DNA form, the CDR3 reads TGCGCCAGCAGCTTGGACGGTATGAACACTGAAGCTTTCTTT. Full variable domain (remainder filled in from reference TRBV5-1 and TRBJ1-1): KAGVTQTPRYLIKTRGQQVTLSCSPISGHRSVSWYQQTPGQGLQFLFEYFSETQRNKGNFPGRFSGRQFSNSRSEMNVSTLELGDSALYLCASSLDGMNTEAFFGQGTRLTVV.

The genes are TRBV29-1 and TRBJ2-5; D possibly corresponds to TRBD1 (6 bases). Trimming took off 6 bases at V and 3 bases at J, with 17 bases between the two ends. The CDR3 covers 14 residues. CDR1 and CDR2 from the germline V gene are SQVTM and ANQGSEA. CDR3 bases: TGCAGCGTCCGGGACACCCGGATCGAAGAGACCCAGTACTTC. It codes for CSVRDTRIEETQYF. The whole variable domain, filled in from reference TRBV29-1 and TRBJ2-5, reads SAVISQKPSRDICQRGTSLTIQCQVDSQVTMMFWYRQQPGQSLTLIATANQGSEATYESGFVIDKFPISRPNLTFSTLTVSNMSPEDSSIYLCSVRDTRIEETQYFGPGTRLLVL.

The J gene is TRBJ1-5, the V gene TRBV28; 8 nucleotides agree with TRBD1. The ends lost 1 base at V and 6 bases at J; junction bases unmatched: 5. Germline values: CDR1 MDHEN, CDR2 SYDVKM. The CDR3 has 15 residues. The CDR3 sequence: CASSLSGQGTQPQHF. The CDR3 DNA follows: TGTGCCAGCAGTTTATCTGGACAGGGCACTCAGCCCCAGCATTTT.

This rearrangement joins TRBV7-3 to TRBJ2-2, with D possibly TRBD2 on 6 matching bases. The CDR3 is 14 amino acids. Germline V gene lookup returns CDR1 SGHTA and CDR2 FQGTGA. V lost 2 bases, J lost 5 bases, and 9 bases lay in between. In DNA form, the CDR3 reads TGTGCCAGCAGCTTAGGGGGGTCGACCGGGGAGCTGTTTTTT. This sequence encodes CASSLGGSTGELFF.

The chain joins TRBV3-1 (or the pseudogene TRBV3-2) to TRBJ2-2, with 12 bases lining up with TRBD1. The CDR3 runs to 15 residues. V was clipped by 4 bases and J by 7 bases; unmatched bases: 4. The germline V gene has CDR1 LGHDT and CDR2 YNNKEL (reference sequence). Written as DNA, the CDR3 is TGTGCCAGCAGCCCCGGGACAGGGGGCATCGGGGAGCTGTTTTTT. Translated: CASSPGTGGIGELFF.

This clone turned up a few times. The CDR3 is CASSARHGQSSYEQYF. The CDR3 bases are TGTGCCAGCAGTGCAAGACATGGACAGAGCTCCTACGAGCAGTACTTC. This sequence joins TRBV6-1 and TRBJ2-7, with a possible D match to TRBD1 (6 bases). The length of the CDR3 is 16 residues. The V and J ends lost 4 bases and 0 bases respectively, with 16 bases between them. Germline V CDR1 and CDR2: MNHNS, SASEGT.

The chain carries TRBV5-1 and TRBJ1-1; a weak D match, TRBD1 (5 bases). The CDR3 length is 14 residues. The V and J ends lost 4 bases and 4 bases respectively, with 14 bases between them. Germline V gene sequence: CDR1 SGHRS, CDR2 YFSETQ. CDR3 in DNA: TGCGCCAGCAGCCGACAGTCCGGGAGCACTGAAGCTTTCTTT. This gives the protein CASSRQSGSTEAFF.

The chain employs TRBV6-2 or TRBV6-3 and TRBJ1-5; 11 positions match TRBD1. The trim removed 4 bases at V and 7 bases at J, leaving 6 bases unmatched. The CDR3 loop spans 15 amino acids. Germline loops: CDR1 MNHEY, CDR2 SVGEGT. CDR3 amino acids: CASSSGQGAGQPQHF. CDR3 nucleotides: TGTGCCAGCAGTTCAGGACAGGGGGCAGGGCAGCCCCAGCATTTT.

This chain links TRBV2 with TRBJ2-7; 7 bases are a match to TRBD2. Germline-derived CDR1 and CDR2 are SNHLY and FYNNEI. After removal of 6 bases from V and 3 bases from J, the junction contained 11 bases not matched to a gene. The CDR3 is 15 residues long. CDR3 DNA sequence: TGTGCCAGCAGGGTAAGCGGGGAGTCGATCTACGAGCAGTACTTC. It yields the protein CASRVSGESIYEQYF. Full variable domain (rest looked up from reference TRBV2 and TRBJ2-7): EPEVTQTPSHQVTQMGQEVILRCVPISNHLYFYWYRQILGQKVEFLVSFYNNEISEKSEIFDDQFSVERPDGSNFTLKIRSTKLEDSAMYFCASRVSGESIYEQYFGPGTRLTVT.

There are a few counts of this clone. V usage is TRBV9 and J usage is TRBJ2-2; weak D call: TRBD1 (6 bases). V was clipped by 0 bases and J by 5 bases, with 11 bases between them. CDR3 size: 15 residues. Germline lookup yields CDR1 SGDLS and CDR2 YYNGEE. The CDR3 bases are TGTGCCAGCAGCGTAGAACTGAGGGGGACCGGGGAGCTGTTTTTT. Its translation is CASSVELRGTGELFF.

V gene TRBV28 combines with J gene TRBJ1-5; D may be TRBD1 (6 bases). Trimming cost V 5 bases and J 4 bases, with 12 bases left between them. CDR1 and CDR2 from the germline V gene are MDHEN and SYDVKM. This CDR3 region has 14 residues. The CDR3 nucleotides are TGTGCCAGCAGTGGGGGGGGCTGGAATCAGCCCCAGCATTTT. It specifies CASSGGGWNQPQHF.

The rearrangement links TRBV3-1 (or the pseudogene TRBV3-2) to TRBJ2-5, with 10 bases matching TRBD2. After removal of 0 bases from V and 10 bases from J, the junction contained 17 bases not matched to a gene. Germline V gene sequence: CDR1 LGHDT, CDR2 YNNKEL (reference sequence). The CDR3 length is 18 residues. This chain's CDR3 is CASSQDSGLASAQGDQYF. The CDR3 DNA is TGTGCCAGCAGCCAAGATTCGGGACTAGCGTCGGCTCAGGGGGACCAGTACTTC.

This clone appeared a single time. The genes are TRBV7-9 and TRBJ2-1, with D possibly matching TRBD2 (5 bases). The germline V gene has CDR1 SEHNR and CDR2 FQNEAQ (reference sequence). The CDR3 runs to 15 residues. Trimming stripped 5 bases from V and 1 base from J, with 12 bases between. The CDR3 DNA sequence: TGTGCCAGCAGCCCACCGGGGAATTCCTACAATGAGCAGTTCTTC. Translated: CASSPPGNSYNEQFF.

V and J are TRBV5-1 and TRBJ1-6; D unresolved. V dropped 0 bases and J dropped 9 bases, with 7 bases sitting between them. This CDR3 region has 13 residues. Germline V gene data show CDR1 as SGHRS and CDR2 as YFSETQ. The CDR3 sequence is CASSLDTASPLHF. CDR3 coding DNA: TGCGCCAGCAGCTTGGATACAGCTTCACCCCTCCACTTT.

The CDR3 reads CASRFRLLNEKLFF. In DNA, the CDR3 is TGTGCCAGCAGGTTCAGGTTGTTAAATGAAAAACTGTTTTTT. This chain joins TRBV6-6 and TRBJ1-4, with D unresolved. CDR1 MNHNY and CDR2 SVGAGI come from the germline V gene (reference sequence). Trimming took 6 bases from V and 5 from J, leaving 13 bases between them. CDR3 length: 14 residues.

With respect to this clone: Germline and junction disagree at one end, which may indicate a read error. The V gene is TRBV7-9, the J gene TRBJ2-1; D gene unclear. CDR1 and CDR2 (germline): SEHNR, FQNEAQ (reference sequence). The CDR3 spans 12 residues. The CDR3 protein is CASSPRGNERFF. The CDR3 DNA is TGTGCCAGCAGCCCCCGCGGCAATGAGCGGTTCTTC.

With regard to this clone: The identical CDR3 is also encoded by other nucleotide sequences in the sample. The chain joins TRBV11-2 to TRBJ1-1, with 9 bases aligning to TRBD1. After removal of 6 bases from V and 1 base from J, the junction contained 6 bases not matched to a gene. The CDR3 covers 15 residues. Germline CDR1 SGHAT, CDR2 FQNNGV. DNA of the CDR3: TGTGCCAGCAGTTCCGGGACAGGGAGGAACACTGAAGCTTTCTTT. It is translated as CASSSGTGRNTEAFF.

This sequence joins TRBV7-2 and TRBJ1-4; D may be TRBD1 (6 bases). CDR1 SGHTA and CDR2 FQGNSA come from the germline V gene. The CDR3 is made up of 15 amino acids. The V end lost 1 base, the J end lost 12 bases, and 18 bases lay between the germline ends. In DNA, the CDR3 is TGTGCCAGCAGCTTAGGGGGGCAGTACCGAGAAGAACTGTTTTTT. Its protein is CASSLGGQYREELFF.